This entry features one T cell receptor beta chain sequence. The germline V and J ends were trimmed by 3 bases and 0 bases, with 12 bases remaining between them. Germline V CDR1 and CDR2: MGHDK, SYGVNS. This CDR3 contains 16 residues. The source of the sample is a study of blood T cell repertoires in COVID-19. Overall study: PBMCs, B-cell-depleted T cells, or T cells provided the cDNA or gDNA that made up the material.

As processed by the authors: Counts of nucleated cells, estimated from reference gene primer amplification, were obtained. The table came from immunoSEQ multiplex PCR; TCRdb's copy has only in-frame clones and leaves some out. V, J and clone size derive from that table, while D and trimming were established from the DNA sequence. The profile covers 80,000 or so clones, with approximately 86% appearing a single time and over 15% taken by the ten largest. The V and J genes are TRBV25-1 and TRBJ1-3, with TRBD1 as a possible D gene (5 bases). The TCR was taken from a human donor in a cohort sampled during active COVID-19. Sequenced sample: peripheral blood. The CDR3 DNA reads TGTGCCAGCAGTGATCAAGACAGCATCTCTGGAAACACCATATATTTT. This encodes CASSDQDSISGNTIYF. The whole variable domain, filled in from reference TRBV25-1 and TRBJ1-3, reads EADIYQTPRYLVIGTGKKITLECSQTMGHDKMYWYQQDPGMELHLIHYSYGVNSTEKGDLSSESTVSRIRTEHFPLTLESARPSHTSQYLCASSDQDSISGNTIYFGEGSWLTVV.